This TCR beta chain was sequenced for a study of blood T cell repertoires in COVID-19. At the level of the study: Samples of COVID-19 (acute and convalescent) were obtained from the United States, Italy and Spain.

Original processing notes: Amplification of reference gene primers provided the estimated nucleated cell counts. Here immunoSEQ multiplex PCR was the method, and the copy in TCRdb shows in-frame clones only, minus some. The DNA gave D and trimming, while V, J and clone size come from that table. The sample consists of some 320,000 clones, about 82% of them appearing once. V was clipped by 5 bases and J by 5 bases; unmatched bases: 5. The CDR3 is 15 residues long. Germline V gives CDR1 SGHAT, CDR2 FQNNGV. Sequencing was performed on peripheral blood. The clonotype comes from a human donor in a cohort sampled during active COVID-19. The V call is TRBV11-2, the J call TRBJ2-2; 10 bases align to TRBD2. In DNA, the CDR3 is TGTGCCAGCAGCATTATAGCGGGGGGTACCGGGGAGCTGTTTTTT. Translating it yields CASSIIAGGTGELFF.